This entry is about one T cell receptor beta chain. Antigen unknown. This record belongs to a study of T cell responses to AZD1222 COVID-19 vaccine. Study-wide results and limits: White British people made up most donors, females outnumbered males, and clonal diversity was possibly underestimated.

The CDR3 is 15 residues long. The V end lost 10 bases, the J end lost 9 bases, and 22 bases lay between the germline ends. Germline CDR1 SEHNR, CDR2 FQNEAQ (reference sequence). Assay: immunoSEQ multiplex PCR; the TCRdb copy retains only in-frame clones and omits some. The sample has approximately 180,000 clones, around nine tenths seen once. The V and J genes are TRBV7-9 and TRBJ1-6; D possibly corresponds to TRBD1 (6 bases). Sample: peripheral blood, taken on day 0 of AZD1222 vaccination. The source of this sequence is an adult in good health. CDR3 sequence reads: CAIDPVQGVRSPLHF. DNA of the CDR3: TGTGCCATCGATCCAGTACAGGGAGTACGTTCACCCCTCCACTTT.